Listed here is a single T cell receptor beta chain. Its target is not known. This was the immunoSEQ v3.0 assay at survey level. Method: immunoSEQ multiplex PCR; TCRdb's copy keeps in-frame clones and lacks some. The sample contains about 11,000 clones, around four fifths of which appear only once. The sample comes from a study of long-term antiretroviral therapy in people with HIV. Study overall: Initial samples were collected about a decade before the 2015 immediate-ART recommendation.

For each donor, at least one pre-ART and at least two post-ART PBMC samples were available. Points from the study as a whole: Blood dating 2004 to 2017 may reflect older ART regimens.

The CDR3 length is 14 residues. Between the trimmed V and J ends, which lost 4 bases and 1 base, there was a span of 11 bases. The V gene's germline CDR1 is SGDLS and CDR2 YYNGEE. The specimen comprised unsorted PBMCs, sampled more than 7 years after starting antiretroviral therapy. The sequence was collected from a man aged 45 to 65 with HIV. The chain is built from TRBV9 and TRBJ1-1; no firm D call. DNA of the CDR3: TGTGCCAGCAGCCTCGGCGTGTCGAACACTGAAGCTTTCTTT. Translated, it gives CASSLGVSNTEAFF.